Below are 17 T cell receptor beta chains sequenced from a single sample in a study of human T cells and chemical hapten exposure. TCRdb reprocessed the RACE reads via MiXCR and lists one record per CDR3 protein. The sample contains tens of thousands of distinct CDR3 sequences, about 11% of which appear only once. The time point is: patch test 1, 2 weeks after DPC sensitization. The treatment is: therapeutic diphenylcyclopropenone sensitization with weekly scalp DPC. The source was whole blood, collected in connection with sensitization to the hapten diphenylcyclopropenone (DPC). These receptors were taken from a woman in her sixties with alopecia areata. Some clones in this sample may be carry-over from other donors' samples.

In its sample, this clonotype was seen many times. The chain recombines TRBV7-6 with TRBJ1-2, with 10 nucleotides matching TRBD1. Germline trimming cut 4 bases from V and 8 bases from J; bases unmatched to any gene: 7. The CDR3 consists of 14 residues. CDR1 and CDR2 (germline): SGHVS, FNYEAQ. CDR3 in DNA: TGTGCCAGCAGCTCTTCCGGGACAGGGGAAGGCTACACCTTC. It codes for CASSSSGTGEGYTF.

This clonotype occurred many times. The rearrangement uses TRBV18 and TRBJ1-2; D gene unclear. CDR1 and CDR2 (germline): KGHSH, LQKENI. V shed 2 bases and J shed 7 bases, with 11 bases lying between them. CDR3 length: 13 amino acids. The CDR3 spells CASSPDFTVGYTF. CDR3 in DNA: TGTGCCAGCTCACCAGACTTTACAGTTGGCTACACCTTC.

This clonotype was counted only a few times. V is TRBV12-3 or TRBV12-4 and J is TRBJ1-4; D uncertain. The V and J ends lost 3 bases and 10 bases respectively, with 12 bases between them. The CDR3 runs to 13 residues. The CDR3 sequence: CASSFNPGGKLFF. The CDR3 bases are TGTGCCAGCAGTTTTAATCCAGGCGGAAAACTGTTTTTT.

This clonotype was recorded many times. The V gene is TRBV30, the J gene TRBJ1-3; D gene unclear. CDR3 length: 16 amino acids. V lost 0 bases and J 1 base, leaving 13 bases between the germline ends. Germline V gives CDR1 GTSNPN, CDR2 SVGIG (reference sequence). The CDR3 DNA is TGTGCCTGGAGTGTAATTCGGATCCCTTCTGGAAACACCATATATTTT. It codes for CAWSVIRIPSGNTIYF.

The V and J genes are TRBV20-1 and TRBJ2-2; D gene unclear. The CDR3 is 12 residues long. Trimming shortened V by 5 bases and J by 8 bases, and 12 bases separated the two germline ends. Per germline, CDR1 DFQATT and CDR2 SNEGSKA (reference sequence). CDR3 coding DNA: TGCAGTGCTCCCCCCGGGCGAGGGGAGCTGTTTTTT. It specifies CSAPPGRGELFF.

This clonotype was recorded at least ten times. This chain connects TRBV10-3 to TRBJ1-5; D gene unclear. CDR3 length equals 16 residues. V shed 4 bases and J shed 0 bases, with 13 bases lying between them. Germline CDR1 ENHRY, CDR2 SYGVKD. CDR3 residues: CAISGSRADSNQPQHF. The CDR3 DNA reads as TGTGCCATCAGTGGTAGTCGGGCTGATAGCAATCAGCCCCAGCATTTT.

This clonotype was detected ten times or more. The genes are TRBV5-1 and TRBJ2-7; D is possibly TRBD1 (6 bases). This CDR3 spans 14 amino acids. With 1 base removed from V and 0 bases from J, the gap between germline ends came to 8 bases. Germline values: CDR1 SGHRS, CDR2 YFSETQ. This CDR3 reads CASSLSGHSYEQYF. As DNA, the CDR3 is TGCGCCAGCAGCTTGTCGGGACACTCCTACGAGCAGTACTTC.

On this clonotype: Being one base from a much bigger clone, this may be a read error. The rearrangement joins TRBV7-9 to TRBJ1-4; D might be TRBD1 (5 bases). CDR3 length: 15 residues. Germline V gives CDR1 SEHNR, CDR2 FQNEAQ (reference sequence). This chain's CDR3 is CASSLTGPFGEILFF. DNA of the CDR3: TGTGCCAGCAGCTTAACAGGTCCCTTTGGTGAAATACTGTTTTTT.

This clonotype showed up just a few times. The V and J genes are TRBV12-3 or TRBV12-4 and TRBJ2-2; TRBD1 might be the D (5 bases). The CDR3 consists of 15 residues. The ends were cut back, 2 bases at V and 4 bases at J, with 11 bases in the middle. Written as DNA, the CDR3 is TGTGCCAGCAGTTTAATGGGGCAATCCACCGGGGAGCTGTTTTTT. Encoded protein: CASSLMGQSTGELFF.

This clonotype was seen only a few times. The rearrangement uses TRBV3-1 and TRBJ1-1, with D tentatively TRBD1 (6 bases). The germline V and J ends were trimmed by 6 bases and 5 bases, with 16 bases remaining between them. The length of the CDR3 is 14 residues. The germline CDR1 and CDR2 sequences are LGHDT and YNNKEL (reference sequence). The chain's CDR3 is CASRPTGFETEAFF. CDR3 DNA sequence: TGTGCCAGCAGACCTACAGGGTTTGAAACTGAAGCTTTCTTT. The whole variable domain, remainder taken from reference TRBV3-1 and TRBJ1-1, is DTAVSQTPKYLVTQMGNDKSIKCEQNLGHDTMYWYKQDSKKFLKIMFSYNNKELIINETVPNRFSPKSPDKAHLNLHINSLELGDSAVYFCASRPTGFETEAFFGQGTRLTVV.

The table lists this clonotype with a few counts. V usage is TRBV6-1 and J usage is TRBJ2-7; tentative D call: TRBD2 (5 bases). The CDR3 covers 13 residues. V lost 6 bases and J lost 7, with 16 bases in between. The germline V gene has CDR1 MNHNS and CDR2 SASEGT. CDR3: CASRGPNSGEQYF. In DNA, the CDR3 is TGTGCCAGCAGGGGCCCTAACTCGGGGGAGCAGTACTTC.

This clonotype was counted between two and nine times. J is TRBJ2-7 and V is TRBV7-9; D unresolved. CDR3 length equals 14 residues. The V end was cut by 3 bases, the J end by 0 bases, with 9 bases between. CDR1 is SEHNR and CDR2 is FQNEAQ in the germline V gene (reference sequence). CDR3 nucleotide sequence: TGTGCCAGCAGCTTGGGCAGAAGCTCCTACGAGCAGTACTTC. Amino acid sequence: CASSLGRSSYEQYF.

This clonotype was found many times. This chain joins TRBV7-6 and TRBJ1-2; D possibly corresponds to TRBD1 (6 bases). V gave up 4 bases and J gave up 7 bases, with 13 bases separating them. Germline assignment: CDR1 SGHVS and CDR2 FNYEAQ. The CDR3 spans 13 residues. CDR3 DNA sequence: TGTGCCAGCAGCTCAGGGGCAGCCAGTGGCTACACCTTC. It codes for CASSSGAASGYTF.

This clonotype was detected many times. This chain uses TRBV28 with TRBJ2-3; D call uncertain. V lost 8 bases, J lost 1 base, and 13 bases lay in between. There are 14 residues in the CDR3. CDR1 and CDR2 (germline): MDHEN, SYDVKM. The CDR3 DNA sequence: TGTGCCAGCCTCACCCCGGACGGCACAGATACGCAGTATTTT. Amino acids: CASLTPDGTDTQYF.

This clonotype showed up many times. The rearrangement links TRBV20-1 to TRBJ1-2, with D maybe TRBD1 (5 bases). The CDR3 extends over 14 amino acids. Trimming took 1 base from V and 2 from J, leaving 11 bases between them. Per the germline V gene, CDR1 is DFQATT and CDR2 is SNEGSKA (reference sequence). The CDR3 loop reads CSARVPGGNYGYTF. The CDR3 DNA is TGCAGTGCTAGAGTCCCGGGGGGAAACTATGGCTACACCTTC.

This clonotype was observed at least ten times. The J gene is TRBJ1-6, the V gene TRBV7-8; D is possibly TRBD1 (5 bases). Trimming took 1 base from V and 7 from J, leaving 14 bases between them. The length of the CDR3 is 16 residues. Germline CDR1 reads SGHVS; CDR2 reads FQNEAQ. This chain's CDR3 is CASSLVWRQSNSPLHF. The CDR3 DNA follows: TGTGCCAGCAGCTTAGTCTGGAGACAGTCAAATTCACCCCTCCACTTT.

This clonotype was seen ten or more times. The rearrangement joins TRBV29-1 to TRBJ2-5, with 7 bases aligning to TRBD1. V lost 5 bases to trimming and J lost 3 bases; unmatched junction nucleotides: 3. There are 12 residues in the CDR3. CDR1 is SQVTM, CDR2 ANQGSEA, per germline. DNA for the CDR3: TGCAGCGTTCCCGGGACAGAAGAGACCCAGTACTTC. It encodes CSVPGTEETQYF.